This T cell receptor beta chain derives from a study of blood T cells in healthy people across ages. It was with a sample-barcoded 5' primer and a J-beta primer mix that a second PCR of roughly 7 to 12 cycles was run. A 12-random-nucleotide template-switch adaptor tagged each cDNA molecule. No fewer than 2.5 million CDR3-containing paired-end reads came from each sample. One entry per CDR3 protein results from TCRdb running MiXCR on the 5' RACE reads. This sample yields about 1,500,000 distinct CDR3 sequences, of which approximately 42% are seen a single time; 7.9% belongs to the top ten. Caucasian individuals from Russia who were healthy and aged roughly 6 to 95 acted as donors. In its sample, this clonotype was seen a few times. A much larger clone sits a single nucleotide away, making a read error possible. Germline V CDR1 and CDR2: MNHEY, SMNVEV (reference sequence). V gave up 7 bases and J gave up 11 bases, with 26 bases separating them. The CDR3 is made up of 15 amino acids.

V usage is TRBV27 and J usage is TRBJ2-5; D possibly corresponds to TRBD1 (6 bases). This receptor was identified in a woman under 30 in good health. Sequenced: blood. The CDR3 DNA reads TGTGCCAGCACCGAATCAATCAGGGGATACAATGAGCAGTACTTC. Protein product: CASTESIRGYNEQYF.